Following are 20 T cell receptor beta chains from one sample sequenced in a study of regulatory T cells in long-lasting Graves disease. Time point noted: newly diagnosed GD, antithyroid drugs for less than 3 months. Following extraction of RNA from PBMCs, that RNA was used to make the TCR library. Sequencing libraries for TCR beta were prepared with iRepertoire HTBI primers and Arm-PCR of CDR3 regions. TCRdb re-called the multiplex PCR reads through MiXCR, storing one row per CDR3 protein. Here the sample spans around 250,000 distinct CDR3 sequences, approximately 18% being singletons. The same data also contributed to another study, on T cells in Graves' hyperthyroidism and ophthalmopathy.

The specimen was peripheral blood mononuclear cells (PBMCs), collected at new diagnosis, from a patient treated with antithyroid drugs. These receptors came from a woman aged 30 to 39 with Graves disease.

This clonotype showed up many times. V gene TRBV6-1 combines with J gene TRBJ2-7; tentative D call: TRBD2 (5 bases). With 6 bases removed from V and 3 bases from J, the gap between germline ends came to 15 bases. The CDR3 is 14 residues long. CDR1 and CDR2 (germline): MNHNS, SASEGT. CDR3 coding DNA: TGTGCCAGCAGGCCCCTGAGGGTGGGCTACGAGCAGTACTTC. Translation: CASRPLRVGYEQYF.

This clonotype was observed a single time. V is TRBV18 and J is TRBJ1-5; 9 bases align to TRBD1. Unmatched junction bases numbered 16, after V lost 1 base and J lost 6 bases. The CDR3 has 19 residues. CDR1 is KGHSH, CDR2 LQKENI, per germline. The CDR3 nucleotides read TGTGCCAGCTCACCACGCAGCCCGGGACAGGGAGGACTAGGTCAGCCCCAGCATTTT. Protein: CASSPRSPGQGGLGQPQHF. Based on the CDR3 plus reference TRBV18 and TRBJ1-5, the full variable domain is NAGVMQNPRHLVRRRGQEARLRCSPMKGHSHVYWYRQLPEEGLKFMVYLQKENIIDESGMPKERFSAEFPKEGPSILRIQQVVRGDSAAYFCASSPRSPGQGGLGQPQHFGDGTRLSIL.

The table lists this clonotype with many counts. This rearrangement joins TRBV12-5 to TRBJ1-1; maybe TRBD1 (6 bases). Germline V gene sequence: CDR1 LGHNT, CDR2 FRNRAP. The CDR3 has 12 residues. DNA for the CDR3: TGTGCCAGCAGGACAGCGAACACTGAAGCTTTCTTT. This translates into CASRTANTEAFF.

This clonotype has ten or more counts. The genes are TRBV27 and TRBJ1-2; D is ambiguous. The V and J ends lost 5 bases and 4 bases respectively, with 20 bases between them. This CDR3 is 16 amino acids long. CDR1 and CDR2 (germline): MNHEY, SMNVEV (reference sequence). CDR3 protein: CASSPLLRTASYGYTF. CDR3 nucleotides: TGTGCCAGCAGTCCCCTACTGCGGACGGCGAGCTATGGCTACACCTTC.

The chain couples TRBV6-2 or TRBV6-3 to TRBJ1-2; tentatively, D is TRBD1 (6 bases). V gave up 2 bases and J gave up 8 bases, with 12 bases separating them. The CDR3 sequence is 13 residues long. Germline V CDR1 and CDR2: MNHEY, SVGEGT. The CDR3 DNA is TGTGCCAGCAGTTACGGGGGGCTAGAAGGCTACACCTTC. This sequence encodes CASSYGGLEGYTF.

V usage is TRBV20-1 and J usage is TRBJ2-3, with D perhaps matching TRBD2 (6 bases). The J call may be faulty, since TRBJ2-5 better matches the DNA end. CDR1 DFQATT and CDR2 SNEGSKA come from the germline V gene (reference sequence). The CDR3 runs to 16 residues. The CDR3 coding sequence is TGCAGTGCTAGAAACCACCGGGACTTCTCCACGGAGACCCAGTACTTC. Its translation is CSARNHRDFSTETQYF.

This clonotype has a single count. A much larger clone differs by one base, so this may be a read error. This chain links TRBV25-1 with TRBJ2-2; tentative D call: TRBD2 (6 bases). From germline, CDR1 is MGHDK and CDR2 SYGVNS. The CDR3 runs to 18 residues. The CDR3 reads CASSDIRGREANTGGLFF. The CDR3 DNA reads TGTGCCAGCAGTGATATAAGGGGCAGGGAAGCGAACACCGGGGGGCTGTTTTTT.

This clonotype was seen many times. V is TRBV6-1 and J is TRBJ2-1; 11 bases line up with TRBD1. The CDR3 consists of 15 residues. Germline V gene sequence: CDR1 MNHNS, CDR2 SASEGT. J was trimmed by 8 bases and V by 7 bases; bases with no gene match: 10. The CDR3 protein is CASTSRDRGDDEQFF. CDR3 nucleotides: TGTGCCAGCACCAGCAGGGACAGGGGGGACGATGAGCAGTTCTTC.

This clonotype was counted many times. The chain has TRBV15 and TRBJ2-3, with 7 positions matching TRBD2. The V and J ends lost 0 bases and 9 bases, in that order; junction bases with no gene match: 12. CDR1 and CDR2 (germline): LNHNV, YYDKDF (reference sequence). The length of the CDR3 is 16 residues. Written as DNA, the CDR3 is TGTGCCACCAGCAGAGATTTACGGCTAGCGGAGACCACGCAGTATTTT. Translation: CATSRDLRLAETTQYF.

CDR3 amino acids: CASSQGGPGTTIYF. CDR3 DNA sequence: TGCGCCAGCAGCCAAGGGGGACCCGGAACGACCATATATTTT. The chain combines TRBV4-1 with TRBJ1-3; D possibly corresponds to TRBD1 (5 bases). Germline assignment: CDR1 MGHRA and CDR2 YSYEKL. This CDR3 comprises 14 residues. Trimming took 1 base from V and 10 from J, leaving 14 bases between them.

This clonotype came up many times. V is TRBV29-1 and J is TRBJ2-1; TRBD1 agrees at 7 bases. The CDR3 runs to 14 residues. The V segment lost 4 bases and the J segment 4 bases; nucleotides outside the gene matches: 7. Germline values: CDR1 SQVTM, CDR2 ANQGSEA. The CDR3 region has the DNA TGCAGCGTTGGGCCCAGGGGACAGTACAATGAGCAGTTCTTC. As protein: CSVGPRGQYNEQFF.

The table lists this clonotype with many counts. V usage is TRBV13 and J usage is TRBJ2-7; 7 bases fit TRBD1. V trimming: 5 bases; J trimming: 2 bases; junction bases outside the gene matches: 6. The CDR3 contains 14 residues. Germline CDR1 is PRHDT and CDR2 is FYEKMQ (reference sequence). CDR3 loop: CASSTGAVPYEQYF. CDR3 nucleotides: TGTGCCAGCAGCACAGGGGCGGTTCCCTACGAGCAGTACTTC. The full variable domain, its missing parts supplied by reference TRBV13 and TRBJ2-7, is AAGVIQSPRHLIKEKRETATLKCYPIPRHDTVYWYQQGPGQDPQFLISFYEKMQSDKGSIPDRFSAQQFSDYHSELNMSSLELGDSALYFCASSTGAVPYEQYFGPGTRLTVT.

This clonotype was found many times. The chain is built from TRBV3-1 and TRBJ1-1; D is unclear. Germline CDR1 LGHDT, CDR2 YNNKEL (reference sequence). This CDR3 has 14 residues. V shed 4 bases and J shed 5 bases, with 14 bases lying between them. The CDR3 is CASSRTLGGTEAFF. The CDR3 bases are TGTGCCAGCAGCCGGACCTTGGGAGGTACTGAAGCTTTCTTT.

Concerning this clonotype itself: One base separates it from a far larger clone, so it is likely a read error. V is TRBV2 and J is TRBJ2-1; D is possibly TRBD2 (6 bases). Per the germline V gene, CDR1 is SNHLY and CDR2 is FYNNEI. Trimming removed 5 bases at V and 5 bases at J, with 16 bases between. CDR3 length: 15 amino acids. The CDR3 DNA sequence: TGTGCCAGCAGTTCTTGGGTGCGGGGACACAATGAGCAGTTCTTC. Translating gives CASSSWVRGHNEQFF. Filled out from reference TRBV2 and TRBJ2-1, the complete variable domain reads EPEVTQTPSHQVTQMGQEVILRCVPISNHLYFYWYRQILGQKVEFLVSFYNNEISEKSEIFDDQFSVERPDGSNFTLKIRSTKLEDSAMYFCASSSWVRGHNEQFFGPGTRLTVL.

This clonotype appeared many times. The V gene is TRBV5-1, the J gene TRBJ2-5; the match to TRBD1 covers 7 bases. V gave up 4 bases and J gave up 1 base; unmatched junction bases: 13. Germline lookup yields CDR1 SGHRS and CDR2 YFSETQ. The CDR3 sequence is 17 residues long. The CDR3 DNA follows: TGCGCCAGCAGCCCGTACACCCTGACAGGGTTCCAAGAGACCCAGTACTTC. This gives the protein CASSPYTLTGFQETQYF. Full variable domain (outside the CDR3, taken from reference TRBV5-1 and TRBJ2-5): KAGVTQTPRYLIKTRGQQVTLSCSPISGHRSVSWYQQTPGQGLQFLFEYFSETQRNKGNFPGRFSGRQFSNSRSEMNVSTLELGDSALYLCASSPYTLTGFQETQYFGPGTRLLVL.

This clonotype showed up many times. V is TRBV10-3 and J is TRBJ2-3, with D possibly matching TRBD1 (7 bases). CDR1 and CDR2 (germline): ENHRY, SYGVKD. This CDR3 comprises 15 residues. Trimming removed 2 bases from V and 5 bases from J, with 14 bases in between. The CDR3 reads CAISEGGGGGDTQYF. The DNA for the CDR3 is TGTGCCATCAGTGAGGGAGGAGGGGGCGGAGATACGCAGTATTTT.

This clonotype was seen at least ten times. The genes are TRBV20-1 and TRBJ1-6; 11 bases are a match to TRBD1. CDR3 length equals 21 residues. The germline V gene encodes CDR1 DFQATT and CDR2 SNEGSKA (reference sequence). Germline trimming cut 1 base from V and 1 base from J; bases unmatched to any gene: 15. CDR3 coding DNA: TGCAGTGCTAGAGGGGGGGGGAGGACAGGGGGCAGGGTATCCTATAATTCACCCCTCCACTTT. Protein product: CSARGGGRTGGRVSYNSPLHF.

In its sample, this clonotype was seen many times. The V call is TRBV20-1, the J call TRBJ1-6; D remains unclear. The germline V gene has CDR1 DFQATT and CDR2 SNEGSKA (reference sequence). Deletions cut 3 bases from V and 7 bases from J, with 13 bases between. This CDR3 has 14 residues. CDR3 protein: CSASEPLGNSPLHF. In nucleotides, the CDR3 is TGCAGTGCTAGTGAGCCGTTAGGGAATTCACCCCTCCACTTT.

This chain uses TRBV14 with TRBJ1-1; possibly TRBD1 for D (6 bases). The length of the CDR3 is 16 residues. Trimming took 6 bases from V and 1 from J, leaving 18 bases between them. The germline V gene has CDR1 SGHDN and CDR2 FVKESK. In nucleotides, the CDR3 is TGTGCCAGCAGAAATTCAACAGGGTTTCCGAACACTGAAGCTTTCTTT. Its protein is CASRNSTGFPNTEAFF.

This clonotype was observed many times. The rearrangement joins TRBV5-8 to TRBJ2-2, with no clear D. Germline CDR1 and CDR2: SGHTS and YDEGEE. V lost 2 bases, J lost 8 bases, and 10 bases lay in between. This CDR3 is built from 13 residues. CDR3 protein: CASSFGQIGELFF. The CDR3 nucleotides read TGTGCCAGCAGCTTCGGCCAAATTGGGGAGCTGTTTTTT.